This paragraph reports one T cell receptor beta chain. Its antigen is still unknown. This CDR3 has 17 residues. V lost 3 bases to trimming and J lost 2 bases; unmatched junction nucleotides: 9. Germline-derived CDR1 and CDR2 are GTSNPN and SVGIG (reference sequence). The data stem from a study of cytomegalovirus exposure and HLA in healthy donors. Study outcomes and limitations: TCR beta sequences reportedly predicted the HLA-A and HLA-B alleles of most subjects accurately. Most of the CMV-associated TCR beta chains (in a later analysis) appeared to be HLA-restricted. Several of the most significant clusters were apparently associated with common viral pathogens in a later analysis.

Primers: 60 Vbeta forward and 13 Jbeta reverse. TCRdb's copy holds only in-frame clones and misses some; the assay was immunoSEQ multiplex PCR. The sample includes 250,000 to 350,000 clones, roughly 85% of them seen just once. The origin of this receptor is a man aged 35 to 55 in good health and CMV-seropositive. Sample: PBMCs. The V gene is TRBV30, the J gene TRBJ2-6, with TRBD1 identical over 8 bases. The CDR3: CAWRGDRFPTGANVLTF. DNA for the CDR3: TGTGCCTGGAGGGGGGACAGGTTTCCAACTGGGGCCAACGTCCTGACTTTC.